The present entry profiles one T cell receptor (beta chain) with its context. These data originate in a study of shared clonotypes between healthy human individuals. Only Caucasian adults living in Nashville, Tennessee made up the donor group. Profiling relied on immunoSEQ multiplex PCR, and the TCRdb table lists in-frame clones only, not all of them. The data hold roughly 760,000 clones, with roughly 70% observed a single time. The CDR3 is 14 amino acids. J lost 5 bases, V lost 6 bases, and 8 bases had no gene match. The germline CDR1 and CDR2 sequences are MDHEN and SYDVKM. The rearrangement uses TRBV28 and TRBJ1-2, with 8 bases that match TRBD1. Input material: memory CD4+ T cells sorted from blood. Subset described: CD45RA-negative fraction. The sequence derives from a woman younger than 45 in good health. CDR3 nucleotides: TGTGCCAGCAGCGGACAGGGATCCTCTTATGGCTACACCTTC. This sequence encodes CASSGQGSSYGYTF.